The entry below describes one T cell receptor beta chain. The data were obtained in a study of shared clonotypes between healthy human individuals. Naive CD8 isolation took CD45RO-negative cells positively selected for CCR7 and excluded terminally differentiated effector memory CD45RA+ cells. Libraries were prepared by immunoSEQ multiplex PCR; TCRdb keeps only in-frame clonotypes and omits some of them. The sample consists of 660,000 or so clones, approximately 96% of them appearing once. This TCR came from a woman in her thirties in good health. Specimen: naive CD8+ T cells sorted from blood.

This CDR3 reads CASSSGQGSDTQYF. The CDR3 DNA is TGTGCCAGCAGCTCCGGACAGGGATCAGATACGCAGTATTTT. V usage is TRBV11-2 and J usage is TRBJ2-3, with 8 positions matching TRBD1. Trimming took 4 bases from V and 4 from J; bases not matched to a gene: 4. There are 14 residues in the CDR3. The germline CDR1 and CDR2 sequences are SGHAT and FQNNGV.